This T cell receptor beta chain was retrieved from a study of long-term antiretroviral therapy in people with HIV. Study findings and constraints: Drawn between 2004 and 2017, the blood was possibly obtained under older ART regimens. HIV repertoires covered narrower CDR3 length ranges than controls did. Transplant donor controls retained higher diversity, though diversity increased after ART.

About this clone: Its antigen is as yet unknown.

The CDR3 spans 14 residues. Germline values: CDR1 SEHNR, CDR2 FQNEAQ (reference sequence). V was clipped by 1 base and J by 2 bases, with 5 bases between them. Samples were assayed with immunoSEQ v3.0 at survey level. Produced via immunoSEQ multiplex PCR; TCRdb's table is partial and in-frame only. Found here are 15,000 to 20,000 clones, 76% of them singletons; the top ten hold 13% to 15%. This sequence was found in a woman in her forties or fifties with HIV. Sequencing was performed on unsorted PBMCs, taken 0.5 years before starting antiretroviral therapy. The chain employs TRBV7-9 and TRBJ2-2; D not certain. In DNA form, the CDR3 reads TGTGCCAGCAGCTTAGACCTAAACACCGGGGAGCTGTTTTTT. As protein: CASSLDLNTGELFF.